A single sample is the source of the 15 T cell receptor beta chains below, sequenced in a study of blood T cells in healthy people across ages. A second PCR, run for about 6 to 11 cycles, used a sample-barcoded 5' primer plus a J-beta primer mix. TCRdb recomputed calls from the 5' RACE reads with MiXCR, one row per CDR3 protein. In the table there are over a million distinct CDR3 sequences, approximately 40% of which are singletons. Sequenced material: blood. These receptors came from a woman between 18 and 29 years old in good health.

V and J are TRBV20-1 and TRBJ2-3, with 8 positions matching TRBD1. In germline, CDR1 is DFQATT, CDR2 SNEGSKA (reference sequence). The CDR3 covers 15 residues. After removal of 6 bases from V and 6 bases from J, the junction contained 14 bases not matched to a gene. In DNA, the CDR3 is TGCAGTGCCGACGGACTCGGACAGGGCGGGGATACGCAGTATTTT. This translates into CSADGLGQGGDTQYF.

The CDR3 coding sequence is TGCAGTGCTAGAGATCGTAGCGGGAGGGCCGACTTAGAGTACGAGCAGTACTTC. It specifies CSARDRSGRADLEYEQYF. The V and J genes are TRBV20-1 and TRBJ2-7; 11 bases are shared with TRBD2. Germline CDR1 is DFQATT and CDR2 is SNEGSKA (reference sequence). V lost 0 bases, J lost 4 bases, and 14 bases stayed unmatched. The CDR3 has 18 amino acids.

J is TRBJ1-1 and V is TRBV7-3; D uncertain. The CDR3 is 11 amino acids. Germline V gene lookup returns CDR1 SGHTA and CDR2 FQGTGA. V lost 4 bases to trimming and J lost 11 bases, with 11 bases between them. The CDR3 region is CASSSAPSAFF. CDR3 coding DNA: TGTGCCAGCAGCTCAGCACCGTCCGCTTTCTTT.

The chain joins TRBV20-1 to TRBJ2-7, with 8 bases aligning to TRBD2. This CDR3 contains 16 residues. The germline V gene has CDR1 DFQATT and CDR2 SNEGSKA (reference sequence). Trimming took 0 bases from V and 3 from J; bases not matched to a gene: 10. The DNA of the CDR3 is TGCAGTGCTAGAGATCGGGGTAGCGGGAAACGCTACGAGCAGTACTTC. It yields the protein CSARDRGSGKRYEQYF.

This chain connects TRBV7-2 to TRBJ2-3; D might be TRBD2 (6 bases). The germline gives CDR1 SGHTA, CDR2 FQGNSA. This CDR3 contains 18 residues. The V end lost 5 bases, the J end lost 4 bases, and 25 bases lay between the germline ends. The CDR3: CASSHLRDSDPPPDTQYF. CDR3 DNA: TGTGCCAGCAGCCACCTGAGGGACTCAGATCCACCTCCAGATACGCAGTATTTT.

This clonotype was found a few times. V usage is TRBV6-4 and J usage is TRBJ2-1; 7 nucleotides match TRBD2. The V gene's germline CDR1 is MRHNA and CDR2 SNTAGT. The CDR3 has 15 amino acids. V lost 5 bases to trimming and J lost 6 bases; unmatched junction nucleotides: 10. As DNA, the CDR3 is TGTGCCAGCAGTCAAGGGGCTAGCGGACGCAATGAGCAGTTCTTC. Translation: CASSQGASGRNEQFF.

This clonotype has only a few counts. V is TRBV2 and J is TRBJ2-5; D is ambiguous. The germline CDR1 and CDR2 sequences are SNHLY and FYNNEI. V lost 8 bases, J lost 0 bases, and 13 bases lay in between. The CDR3 is made up of 14 amino acids. Here the CDR3 reads CASGRSGYQETQYF. In DNA, the CDR3 is TGTGCCAGCGGACGTAGTGGGTACCAAGAGACCCAGTACTTC.

This clonotype has just a few counts. The chain recombines TRBV10-3 with TRBJ2-7; 11 nucleotides match TRBD2. Trimming cost V 2 bases and J 0 bases; bases outside gene matches: 9. The CDR3 extends over 18 amino acids. Looked up from germline, CDR1 is ENHRY and CDR2 is SYGVKD. The CDR3 region is CAISESLTSGGLSYEQYF. The CDR3 DNA reads as TGTGCCATCAGTGAGAGCCTTACTAGCGGGGGCCTCTCCTACGAGCAGTACTTC.

This clonotype was detected only a few times. This chain joins TRBV2 and TRBJ2-1; 9 nucleotides line up with TRBD2. Losses at the gene ends were 7 bases for V and 4 bases for J; bases not matched to a gene: 11. The CDR3 has 16 residues. Germline values: CDR1 SNHLY, CDR2 FYNNEI. In DNA form, the CDR3 reads TGTGCCAGCACGGGAGGGACTAGCTCCCCGTACAATGAGCAGTTCTTC. This translates into CASTGGTSSPYNEQFF.

V and J are TRBV6-1 and TRBJ2-7; 8 bases map to TRBD2. The CDR3 consists of 14 residues. V shed 5 bases and J 5 bases; nucleotides not matched to a gene: 8. Germline CDR1 MNHNS, CDR2 SASEGT. The CDR3 spells CASSYPVGGDEQYF. CDR3 bases: TGTGCCAGCAGTTATCCCGTCGGGGGGGACGAGCAGTACTTC.

CDR3 in amino acids: CASSVEGNTGELFF. The CDR3, as DNA: TGTGCCAGCAGCGTAGAGGGGAACACCGGGGAGCTGTTTTTT. The chain employs TRBV13 and TRBJ2-2, with a tentative D call TRBD2 (5 bases). CDR1 is PRHDT and CDR2 is FYEKMQ in the germline V gene (reference sequence). This CDR3 comprises 14 residues. V was shortened by 5 bases and J by 1 base, with 8 bases between the two germline ends.

Only a few counts were recorded for this clonotype. The DNA for the CDR3 is TGTGCCAGCAGAGTCGGGACGGAGTATGGCTACACCTTC. Encoded protein: CASRVGTEYGYTF. This sequence joins TRBV28 and TRBJ1-2; D is perhaps TRBD1 (5 bases). Trimming left V 6 bases short and J 5 bases short, with 13 bases between. CDR1 is MDHEN, CDR2 SYDVKM, per germline. CDR3 length equals 13 residues.

CDR3 sequence reads: CASSQGSGTAINEQFF. DNA for the CDR3: TGTGCCAGCAGCCAGGGTTCCGGGACAGCTATCAATGAGCAGTTCTTC. The chain is built from TRBV6-5 and TRBJ2-1, with 7 bases that match TRBD1. V shed 6 bases and J 6 bases; nucleotides not matched to a gene: 14. Germline CDR1 MNHEY, CDR2 SVGAGI. The CDR3 is made up of 16 amino acids.

This CDR3 is CASRRQGYETQYF. The DNA for the CDR3 is TGTGCCAGCCGAAGACAGGGTTACGAGACCCAGTACTTC. The chain combines TRBV21-1 with TRBJ2-5; whether TRBD1, the table's D call, matches the DNA was not checked. TRBV21-1 is tagged as a pseudogene. This CDR3 region has 13 residues.

This rearrangement joins TRBV7-3 to TRBJ2-5; D is unclear. V was shortened by 2 bases and J by 2 bases, with 12 bases between the two germline ends. In germline, CDR1 is SGHTA, CDR2 FQGTGA. The CDR3 sequence is 15 residues long. CDR3 in amino acids: CASSLSGELQETQYF. The CDR3 DNA reads TGTGCCAGCAGCTTATCGGGTGAACTGCAAGAGACCCAGTACTTC.